This entry lists 21 T cell receptor beta chains sequenced from one sample in a study of OX40 agonist ivuxolimab in advanced cancers. Using immunoSEQ multiplex PCR, the repertoire was profiled, and TCRdb retains in-frame clones only, with some absent. The data hold 55,000 or so clones, with roughly 90% observed a single time. Sequenced here: CD4+ or CD8+ T cells sorted from blood, sampled in a trial of the OX40 agonist ivuxolimab. The receptors shown here come from an adult with an advanced solid tumor such as melanoma, head and neck, liver or kidney cancer.

This clone was detected only once. The rearrangement uses TRBV7-8 and TRBJ2-7, with 10 bases lining up with TRBD2. Germline CDR1 reads SGHVS; CDR2 reads FQNEAQ. The CDR3 length is 14 residues. The V and J ends lost 1 base and 6 bases, in that order; junction bases with no gene match: 3. CDR3 in amino acids: CASSLVASGSEQYF. For the CDR3, the DNA is TGTGCCAGCAGCTTAGTTGCTAGCGGGAGCGAGCAGTACTTC.

The CDR3 sequence: CASSLGDRSYEQYF. Written as DNA, the CDR3 is TGTGCCAGCAGCTTGGGTGACAGATCCTACGAGCAGTACTTC. This chain uses TRBV5-6 with TRBJ2-5; possible D gene TRBD1, 5 bases. The J call is uncertain, as TRBJ2-7 better fits the DNA end. The CDR3 totals 14 residues. Germline-derived CDR1 and CDR2 are SGHDT and YYEEEE.

The chain employs TRBV11-2 and TRBJ1-5, with TRBD1 identical over 8 bases. The CDR3 length is 13 residues. CDR1 SGHAT and CDR2 FQNNGV come from the germline V gene. The V gene end was trimmed by 6 bases and the J gene end by 7 bases; junction bases not matched to a gene: 5. The CDR3 region has the DNA TGTGCCAGCAGTCAGGGGGCCGGGCAGCCCCAGCATTTT. It translates to CASSQGAGQPQHF.

The CDR3 here is CASSQEGGQGFSGANVLTF. CDR3 nucleotides: TGCGCCAGCAGCCAAGAAGGGGGACAGGGATTCTCTGGGGCCAACGTCCTGACTTTC. The rearrangement uses TRBV4-1 and TRBJ2-6; TRBD1 matches at 9 bases. From germline, CDR1 is MGHRA and CDR2 YSYEKL. V shed 0 bases, J shed 0 bases, and the junction held 6 bases outside the gene matches. This CDR3 region has 19 residues.

The gene calls are TRBV15 and TRBJ2-7; the D gene is possibly TRBD1 (6 bases). The CDR3 is 14 amino acids. Per germline, CDR1 LNHNV and CDR2 YYDKDF (reference sequence). V was shortened by 0 bases and J by 2 bases, with 8 bases between the two germline ends. The chain's CDR3 is CATSRDRGTYEQYF. CDR3 in DNA: TGTGCCACCAGCAGAGATAGGGGGACCTACGAGCAGTACTTC.

The V call is TRBV5-4, the J call TRBJ2-3; 7 bases line up with TRBD2. The CDR3 extends over 16 amino acids. The junction had 7 bases not matched to a gene; V was cut back by 3 bases and J by 0 bases. From germline, CDR1 is SGHNT and CDR2 YYREEE (reference sequence). The DNA of the CDR3 is TGTGCCAGCAGCTCCCCAGGAGCGGGAAGCACAGATACGCAGTATTTT. Its protein is CASSSPGAGSTDTQYF.

This clone was seen once. The J gene is TRBJ2-5, the V gene TRBV9; tentatively, D is TRBD1 or TRBD2 (5 bases each). The V and J ends lost 3 bases and 2 bases respectively, with 17 bases between them. Germline CDR1 reads SGDLS; CDR2 reads YYNGEE. The CDR3 consists of 16 residues. The CDR3 is CASSGGVRGQQETQYF. The CDR3 nucleotides are TGTGCCAGCAGCGGAGGTGTGAGGGGCCAGCAAGAGACCCAGTACTTC.

The CDR3 sequence: CAISEPQGKSTEAFF. The CDR3 DNA reads as TGTGCCATCAGTGAGCCACAGGGTAAAAGTACTGAAGCTTTCTTT. This chain uses TRBV10-3 with TRBJ1-1, with D possibly matching TRBD1 (6 bases). CDR1 ENHRY and CDR2 SYGVKD come from the germline V gene. CDR3 length: 15 residues. With 2 bases removed from V and 5 bases from J, the gap between germline ends came to 15 bases.

As regards this clone: Relative to the germline gene, one junction end is altered; a read error may explain this. V and J are TRBV6-1 and TRBJ2-1; D is unclear. This CDR3 is built from 13 residues. The V gene's germline CDR1 is MNHNS and CDR2 SASEGT. CDR3 in DNA: TGTGCCAGCAGTCAAGCCGGGCACAATGAGCAGTTCTTC. This encodes CASSQAGHNEQFF.

The chain links TRBV27 to TRBJ1-6; D remains ambiguous. V lost 3 bases and J lost 5, with 14 bases in between. The germline gives CDR1 MNHEY, CDR2 SMNVEV (reference sequence). The CDR3 has 16 amino acids. In DNA, the CDR3 is TGTGCCAGCAGTTTGGGGTACCGGGCCGATAATTCACCCCTCCACTTT. Encoded protein: CASSLGYRADNSPLHF.

The J gene is TRBJ2-1, the V gene TRBV6-5, with D uncertain. Between the trimmed V and J ends, which lost 6 bases and 0 bases, there was a span of 9 bases. The CDR3 consists of 14 residues. Per the germline V gene, CDR1 is MNHEY and CDR2 is SVGAGI. This CDR3 is CASRASLSYNEQFF. CDR3 coding DNA: TGTGCCAGCAGGGCATCGCTCTCCTACAATGAGCAGTTCTTC.

CDR3 DNA: TGTGCCAGCAGCTTAGGTGGGGCGCGGCGCAATCAGCCCCAGCATTTT. It specifies CASSLGGARRNQPQHF. V is TRBV7-9 and J is TRBJ1-5; tentative D call: TRBD1 (5 bases). Germline CDR1 reads SEHNR; CDR2 reads FQNEAQ (reference sequence). The CDR3 extends over 16 amino acids. V was trimmed by 1 base and J by 2 bases, leaving 12 bases between them.

J is TRBJ1-5 and V is TRBV19, with 7 bases aligning to TRBD1. V lost 7 bases, J lost 4 bases, and 4 bases stayed unmatched. Germline lookup yields CDR1 LNHDA and CDR2 SQIVND (reference sequence). The CDR3 is made up of 13 amino acids. The CDR3 loop is CASTGTENQPQHF. In DNA form, the CDR3 reads TGTGCCAGTACCGGGACAGAAAATCAGCCCCAGCATTTT.

The V call is TRBV6-5, the J call TRBJ1-1, with a possible D match to TRBD1 (5 bases). There are 14 residues in the CDR3. Looked up from germline, CDR1 is MNHEY and CDR2 is SVGAGI. V was trimmed by 7 bases and J by 5 bases, leaving 17 bases between them. The CDR3 spells CASKFTVGGTEAFF. DNA of the CDR3: TGTGCCAGCAAGTTCACAGTGGGGGGGACTGAAGCTTTCTTT.

Only a few counts were recorded for this clone. The genes are TRBV7-9 and TRBJ1-1; no clear D gene. The V gene lost 1 base and the J gene lost 1 base, with 4 bases spanning the gap. CDR1 is SEHNR and CDR2 is FQNEAQ in the germline V gene (reference sequence). The CDR3 has 13 amino acids. CDR3 loop: CASSLGQNTEAFF. The CDR3 DNA reads TGTGCCAGCAGCTTAGGACAGAACACTGAAGCTTTCTTT.

This chain connects TRBV18 to TRBJ1-1; D remains ambiguous. The CDR3 runs 15 residues. Trimming removed 3 bases at V and 1 base at J, with 12 bases between. In germline, CDR1 is KGHSH, CDR2 LQKENI. The CDR3 here is CASSPESAGNTEAFF. The CDR3 DNA reads TGTGCCAGCTCACCTGAATCGGCAGGGAACACTGAAGCTTTCTTT.

The genes are TRBV11-2 and TRBJ2-7; weak D call: TRBD2 (7 bases). V was shortened by 2 bases and J by 0 bases, with 11 bases between the two germline ends. The CDR3 is 15 residues long. Germline CDR1 is SGHAT and CDR2 is FQNNGV. For the CDR3, the DNA is TGTGCCAGCAGCTTATGGGGAGGGGGCTCCTACGAGCAGTACTTC. Protein sequence: CASSLWGGGSYEQYF.

The chain recombines TRBV5-6 with TRBJ2-3; no definite D call. Germline V CDR1 and CDR2: SGHDT, YYEEEE. The CDR3 is 15 residues long. Between the trimmed V and J ends, which lost 3 bases and 4 bases, there was a span of 15 bases. This CDR3 reads CASSSTDTGSDTQYF. The CDR3 DNA sequence: TGTGCCAGCAGCTCGACCGATACGGGCTCAGATACGCAGTATTTT.

The count of this clone is one. The chain carries TRBV7-9 and TRBJ2-4; a weak D match, TRBD1 (5 bases). Germline V gene lookup returns CDR1 SEHNR and CDR2 FQNEAQ (reference sequence). The CDR3 covers 16 residues. The V end lost 5 bases, the J end lost 0 bases, and 14 bases lay between the germline ends. Here the CDR3 DNA reads TGTGCCAGCAGCCCTCGACAGAACCTAGCCAAAAACATTCAGTACTTC. This gives the protein CASSPRQNLAKNIQYF.

The chain employs TRBV9 and TRBJ1-1; D is ambiguous. Germline V lookup: CDR1 SGDLS, CDR2 YYNGEE. This CDR3 comprises 15 residues. Trimming took 0 bases from V and 6 from J, leaving 15 bases between them. DNA for the CDR3: TGTGCCAGCAGCGTAGTAGCAACGGGCTTAGCTGAAGCTTTCTTT. Amino acids: CASSVVATGLAEAFF.

V usage is TRBV11-2 and J usage is TRBJ2-5; D not resolved. CDR3 length equals 13 residues. CDR1 and CDR2 (germline): SGHAT, FQNNGV. V gave up 0 bases and J gave up 5 bases, with 7 bases separating them. The CDR3 DNA reads as TGTGCCAGCAGCTTAGATCCTAGGGAGACCCAGTACTTC. As protein: CASSLDPRETQYF.